The 13 T cell receptor beta chains listed next were all sequenced from one sample in a study of T-cell reconstitution after alpha-beta-depleted transplantation in children. Library preparation (for TCRbeta) was performed with unique molecular identifiers. TCRdb reanalysed the PCR reads using MiXCR and keeps one entry per CDR3 protein. The repertoire holds about 370,000 distinct CDR3 sequences, with over 20% as singletons. The sample consisted of PBMCs from the stem cell graft donor, taken from the stem cell graft. The receptors come from a human donor who donated a stem cell graft to a child with acute myeloid leukemia.

In this sample, this clonotype turned up a few times. The chain links TRBV25-1 to TRBJ2-7; 10 positions match TRBD1. V shed 3 bases and J 4 bases; nucleotides not matched to a gene: 3. Germline values: CDR1 MGHDK, CDR2 SYGVNS. CDR3 length: 14 amino acids. CDR3 nucleotides: TGTGCCAGCAGTGACGGGGACAGGGGATACGAGCAGTACTTC. It is translated as CASSDGDRGYEQYF.

The chain is built from TRBV5-1 and TRBJ2-3; D may match TRBD1 or TRBD2 (5 bases each). V dropped 4 bases and J dropped 6 bases, with 18 bases sitting between them. CDR1 and CDR2 from the germline V gene are SGHRS and YFSETQ. This CDR3 has 15 residues. CDR3 bases: TGCGCCAGCAGCCCAACCGGGACGCAGCCTGATACGCAGTATTTT. Translating gives CASSPTGTQPDTQYF.

The table lists this clonotype with a few counts. This sequence joins TRBV20-1 and TRBJ2-1, with D uncertain. Per germline, CDR1 DFQATT and CDR2 SNEGSKA (reference sequence). V was trimmed by 3 bases and J by 0 bases, leaving 6 bases between them. This CDR3 is 13 amino acids long. The chain's CDR3 is CSARHDSYNEQFF. The DNA of the CDR3 is TGCAGTGCTAGGCATGACTCCTACAATGAGCAGTTCTTC.

The V and J genes are TRBV12-3 or TRBV12-4 and TRBJ2-3, with 8 bases that match TRBD1. This CDR3 region has 13 residues. Losses at the gene ends were 5 bases for V and 4 bases for J; bases not matched to a gene: 2. This chain's CDR3 is CASSRDRPDTQYF. The CDR3 bases are TGTGCCAGCAGTAGGGACAGGCCAGATACGCAGTATTTT.

The rearrangement uses TRBV25-1 and TRBJ2-1; D uncertain. CDR1 is MGHDK, CDR2 SYGVNS, per germline. The CDR3 covers 16 residues. V was shortened by 5 bases and J by 0 bases, with 14 bases between the two germline ends. In nucleotides, the CDR3 is TGTGCCAGCAGTCCTAAAACGGCCAGCTCCTACAATGAGCAGTTCTTC. Protein sequence: CASSPKTASSYNEQFF. Together with reference TRBV25-1 and TRBJ2-1, the CDR3 gives the full variable domain: EADIYQTPRYLVIGTGKKITLECSQTMGHDKMYWYQQDPGMELHLIHYSYGVNSTEKGDLSSESTVSRIRTEHFPLTLESARPSHTSQYLCASSPKTASSYNEQFFGPGTRLTVL.

The chain joins TRBV9 to TRBJ2-1, with 7 positions matching TRBD2. The length of the CDR3 is 13 residues. The J segment lost 1 base and the V segment lost 7 bases, leaving 2 bases of the junction unmatched. Per germline, CDR1 SGDLS and CDR2 YYNGEE. The CDR3 loop reads CASGGESYNEQFF. CDR3 DNA sequence: TGTGCCAGCGGGGGGGAGTCCTACAATGAGCAGTTCTTC.

This clonotype was seen once. This chain joins TRBV28 and TRBJ2-3; D is possibly TRBD1 or TRBD2 (5 bases each). CDR1 is MDHEN, CDR2 SYDVKM, per germline. The CDR3 consists of 15 residues. Trimming removed 6 bases at V and 1 base at J, with 14 bases between. CDR3 sequence: CASSSPRGGTDTQYF. In DNA form, the CDR3 reads TGTGCCAGCAGCTCTCCGCGAGGGGGCACAGATACGCAGTATTTT.

CDR3 residues: CASSKRGQQETQYF. The CDR3, as DNA: TGTGCCAGCAGCAAAAGAGGACAGCAAGAGACCCAGTACTTC. V gene TRBV3-1 combines with J gene TRBJ2-5; perhaps TRBD1 as D (6 bases). V was pared by 5 bases and J by 2 bases, with 12 bases between. The length of the CDR3 is 14 residues. Germline V lookup: CDR1 LGHDT, CDR2 YNNKEL (reference sequence).

In its sample, this clonotype was seen a few times. V usage is TRBV10-3 and J usage is TRBJ2-3; no clear D gene. Germline loops: CDR1 ENHRY, CDR2 SYGVKD. The CDR3 runs 11 residues. Trimming cost V 2 bases and J 4 bases, with 1 base left between them. This CDR3 is CAISEADTQYF. CDR3 in DNA: TGTGCCATCAGTGAGGCAGATACGCAGTATTTT.

CDR3 sequence: CASSVRENYGYTF. For the CDR3, the DNA is TGTGCCAGCAGTGTCAGGGAAAACTATGGCTACACCTTC. The rearrangement links TRBV12-3 or TRBV12-4 to TRBJ1-2; weak D call: TRBD1 (5 bases). The V gene lost 5 bases and the J gene lost 2 bases, with 9 bases spanning the gap. CDR3 size: 13 residues.

This clonotype occurred a few times. The V and J genes are TRBV27 and TRBJ1-1; D is unresolved. V gave up 2 bases and J gave up 3 bases, with 7 bases separating them. The CDR3 covers 13 residues. Germline V gene data show CDR1 as MNHEY and CDR2 as SMNVEV (reference sequence). CDR3 in DNA: TGTGCCAGCAGTTTAGGGTTGGACACTGAAGCTTTCTTT. It is translated as CASSLGLDTEAFF.

This rearrangement joins TRBV6-1 to TRBJ2-2; perhaps TRBD1 as D (6 bases). The CDR3 length is 14 residues. The ends were cut back, 8 bases at V and 6 bases at J, with 16 bases in the middle. In germline, CDR1 is MNHNS, CDR2 SASEGT. The CDR3 nucleotides read TGTGCCAGCCGGAGCGACAGGTTGTCCGGGGAGCTGTTTTTT. Encoded protein: CASRSDRLSGELFF.

This rearrangement joins TRBV3-1 to TRBJ1-4; no reliable D call. Trimming took 1 base from V and 11 from J, leaving 8 bases between them. Per the germline V gene, CDR1 is LGHDT and CDR2 is YNNKEL (reference sequence). The CDR3 contains 12 residues. For the CDR3, the DNA is TGTGCCAGCAGCCAAGCAAGTGGGAAACTGTTTTTT. Translating gives CASSQASGKLFF.